This T cell receptor beta chain was recovered during a study of cytotoxic CD8 clonotypes in ibrutinib-treated CLL. Regarding the study as a whole: Baseline levels of clonality went above those of age-matched healthy donors and moved with circulating CD8+ T-cell counts.

Sequenced by immunoSEQ multiplex PCR; TCRdb stores in-frame clones only, minus some. The sample yields around 150,000 clones, 81% seen once. The CDR3 loop spans 14 amino acids. Trimming took off 2 bases at V and 4 bases at J, with 12 bases between the two ends. CDR1 is GTSNPN and CDR2 is SVGIG in the germline V gene (reference sequence). Note on this clone: Its cognate antigen is unknown.

The chain couples TRBV30 to TRBJ1-5; D gene ambiguous. Specimen: PBMCs, collected after 12 months of ibrutinib treatment. This receptor was taken from a human donor with chronic lymphocytic leukemia. The CDR3 nucleotides are TGTGCCTGGAGTTACGAAGGTCGGAATCAGCCCCAGCATTTT. It specifies CAWSYEGRNQPQHF.